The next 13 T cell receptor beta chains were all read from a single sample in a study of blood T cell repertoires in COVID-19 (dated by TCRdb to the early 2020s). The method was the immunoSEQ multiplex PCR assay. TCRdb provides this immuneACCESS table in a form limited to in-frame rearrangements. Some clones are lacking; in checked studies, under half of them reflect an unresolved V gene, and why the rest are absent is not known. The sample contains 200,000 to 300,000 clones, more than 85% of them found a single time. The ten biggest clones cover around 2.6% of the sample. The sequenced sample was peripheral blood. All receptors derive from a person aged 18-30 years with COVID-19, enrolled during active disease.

The CDR3 DNA follows: TGTGCCAGCAGCAACGACAGCTCCTACGAGCAGTACTTC. Protein: CASSNDSSYEQYF. The chain combines TRBV7-9 with TRBJ2-7; perhaps TRBD1 as D (5 bases). Germline V gene sequence: CDR1 SEHNR, CDR2 FQNEAQ (reference sequence). The CDR3 has 13 residues. V was clipped by 5 bases and J by 0 bases, with 8 bases between them.

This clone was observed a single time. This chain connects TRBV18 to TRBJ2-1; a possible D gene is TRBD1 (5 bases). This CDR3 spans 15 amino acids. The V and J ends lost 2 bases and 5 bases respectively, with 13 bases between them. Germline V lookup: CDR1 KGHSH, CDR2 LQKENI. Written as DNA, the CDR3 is TGTGCCAGCTCACCAATACGGCAGGGCAACAATGAGCAGTTCTTC. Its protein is CASSPIRQGNNEQFF.

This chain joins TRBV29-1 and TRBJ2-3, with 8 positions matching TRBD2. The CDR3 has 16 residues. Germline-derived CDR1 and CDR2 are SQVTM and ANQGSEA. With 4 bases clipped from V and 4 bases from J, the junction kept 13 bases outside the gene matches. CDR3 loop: CSVVEREPRVPDTQYF. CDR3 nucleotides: TGCAGCGTTGTTGAGCGGGAGCCCCGGGTGCCAGATACGCAGTATTTT.

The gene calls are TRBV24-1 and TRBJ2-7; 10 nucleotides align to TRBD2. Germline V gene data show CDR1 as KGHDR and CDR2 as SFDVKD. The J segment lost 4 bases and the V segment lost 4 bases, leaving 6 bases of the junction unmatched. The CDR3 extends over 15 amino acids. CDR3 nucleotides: TGTGCCACCAGTGACCGCCTAGCGGGAGTATACGAGCAGTACTTC. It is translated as CATSDRLAGVYEQYF.

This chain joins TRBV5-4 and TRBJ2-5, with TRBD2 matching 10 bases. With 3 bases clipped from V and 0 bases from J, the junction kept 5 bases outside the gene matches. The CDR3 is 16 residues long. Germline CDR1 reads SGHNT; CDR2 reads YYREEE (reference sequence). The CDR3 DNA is TGTGCCAGCAGCTACCTAGCGGGAGTCCACCAAGAGACCCAGTACTTC. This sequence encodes CASSYLAGVHQETQYF.

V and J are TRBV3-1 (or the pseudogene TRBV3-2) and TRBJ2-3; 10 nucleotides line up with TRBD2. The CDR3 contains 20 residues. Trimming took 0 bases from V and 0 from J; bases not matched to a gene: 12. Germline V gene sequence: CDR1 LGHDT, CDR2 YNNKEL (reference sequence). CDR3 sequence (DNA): TGTGCCAGCAGCCAAGATTTTAGAACTAGCGGGGTCTCTAGCACAGATACGCAGTATTTT. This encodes CASSQDFRTSGVSSTDTQYF.

CDR3 coding DNA: TGTGCCAGTAGATGGGCAGGGAACCAGCCCCAGCATTTT. This sequence encodes CASRWAGNQPQHF. The chain combines TRBV19 with TRBJ1-5; perhaps TRBD1 as D (5 bases). This CDR3 comprises 13 residues. Trimming cost V 6 bases and J 7 bases, with 13 bases left between them. In germline, CDR1 is LNHDA, CDR2 SQIVND (reference sequence).

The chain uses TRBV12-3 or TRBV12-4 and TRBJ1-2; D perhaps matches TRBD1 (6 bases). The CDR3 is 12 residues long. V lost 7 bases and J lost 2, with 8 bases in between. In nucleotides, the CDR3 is TGTGCCAGCACCAGGGGCAACTATGGCTACACCTTC. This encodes CASTRGNYGYTF.

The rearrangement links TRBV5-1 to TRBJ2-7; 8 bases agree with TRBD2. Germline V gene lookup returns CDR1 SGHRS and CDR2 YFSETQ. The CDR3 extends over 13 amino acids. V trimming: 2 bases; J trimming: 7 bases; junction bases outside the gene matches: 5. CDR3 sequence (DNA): TGCGCCAGCAGCTTAGCTAGCGGGTGGGAGCAGTACTTC. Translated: CASSLASGWEQYF.

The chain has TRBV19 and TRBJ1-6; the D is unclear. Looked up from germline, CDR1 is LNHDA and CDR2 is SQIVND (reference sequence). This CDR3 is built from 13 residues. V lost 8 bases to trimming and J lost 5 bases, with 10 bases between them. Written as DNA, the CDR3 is TGTGCCAGTTCCGAGGTGAATAATTCACCCCTCCACTTT. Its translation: CASSEVNNSPLHF.

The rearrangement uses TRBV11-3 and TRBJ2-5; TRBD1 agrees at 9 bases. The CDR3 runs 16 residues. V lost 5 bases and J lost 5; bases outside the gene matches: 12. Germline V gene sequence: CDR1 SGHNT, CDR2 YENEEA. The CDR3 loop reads CASSATGTGKSETQYF. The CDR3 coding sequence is TGTGCCAGCAGCGCAACCGGGACAGGGAAGAGTGAGACCCAGTACTTC.

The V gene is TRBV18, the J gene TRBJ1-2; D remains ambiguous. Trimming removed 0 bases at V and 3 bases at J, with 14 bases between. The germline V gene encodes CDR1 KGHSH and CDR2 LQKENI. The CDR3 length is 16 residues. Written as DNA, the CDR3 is TGTGCCAGCTCACCACCCCCTCGGGGATGGGACTATGGCTACACCTTC. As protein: CASSPPPRGWDYGYTF.

The CDR3: CASSLGARGQETQYF. CDR3 bases: TGTGCCAGCAGCTTAGGTGCGCGGGGGCAAGAGACCCAGTACTTC. The rearrangement links TRBV11-2 to TRBJ2-5, with 7 bases identical to TRBD2. CDR3 length equals 15 residues. V trimming: 1 base; J trimming: 2 bases; junction bases outside the gene matches: 4. Looked up from germline, CDR1 is SGHAT and CDR2 is FQNNGV.